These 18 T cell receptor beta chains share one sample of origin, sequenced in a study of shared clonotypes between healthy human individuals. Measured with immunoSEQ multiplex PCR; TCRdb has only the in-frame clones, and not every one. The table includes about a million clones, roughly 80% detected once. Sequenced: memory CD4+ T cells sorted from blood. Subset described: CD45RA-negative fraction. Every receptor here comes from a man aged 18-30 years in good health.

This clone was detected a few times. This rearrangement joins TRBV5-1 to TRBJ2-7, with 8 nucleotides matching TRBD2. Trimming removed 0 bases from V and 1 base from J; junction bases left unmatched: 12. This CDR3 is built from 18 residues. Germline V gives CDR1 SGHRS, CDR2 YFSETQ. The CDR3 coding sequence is TGCGCCAGCAGCTTGGCGTTAGCAGCGGGAGCTTCTTCCTACGAGCAGTACTTC. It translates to CASSLALAAGASSYEQYF.

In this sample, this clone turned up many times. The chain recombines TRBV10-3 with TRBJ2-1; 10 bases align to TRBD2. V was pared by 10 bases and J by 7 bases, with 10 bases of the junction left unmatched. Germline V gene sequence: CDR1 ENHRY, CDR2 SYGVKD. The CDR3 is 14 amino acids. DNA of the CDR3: TGTGCCACCGCTGGGGCTAGCGGGAGAAATGAGCAGTTCTTC. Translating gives CATAGASGRNEQFF.

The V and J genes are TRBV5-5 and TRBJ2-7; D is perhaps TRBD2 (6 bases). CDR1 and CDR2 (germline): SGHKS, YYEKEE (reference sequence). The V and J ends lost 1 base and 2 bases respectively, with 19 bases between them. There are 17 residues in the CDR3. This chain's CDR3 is CASSLQGSTGSAYEQYF. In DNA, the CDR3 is TGTGCCAGCAGCTTGCAGGGTTCAACCGGGAGCGCCTACGAGCAGTACTTC. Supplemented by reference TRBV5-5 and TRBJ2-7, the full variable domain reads DAGVTQSPTHLIKTRGQQVTLRCSPISGHKSVSWYQQVLGQGPQFIFQYYEKEERGRGNFPDRFSARQFPNYSSELNVNALLLGDSALYLCASSLQGSTGSAYEQYFGPGTRLTVT.

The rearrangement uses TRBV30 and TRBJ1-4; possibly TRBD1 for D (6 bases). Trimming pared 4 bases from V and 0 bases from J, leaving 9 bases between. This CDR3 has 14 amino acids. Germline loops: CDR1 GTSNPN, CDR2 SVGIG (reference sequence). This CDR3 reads CAWNRAATNEKLFF. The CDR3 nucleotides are TGTGCCTGGAACAGGGCAGCAACTAATGAAAAACTGTTTTTT.

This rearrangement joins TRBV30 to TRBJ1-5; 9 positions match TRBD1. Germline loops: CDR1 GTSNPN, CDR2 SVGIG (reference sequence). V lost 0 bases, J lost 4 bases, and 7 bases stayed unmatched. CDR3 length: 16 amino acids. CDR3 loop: CAWSVRAGTGNQPQHF. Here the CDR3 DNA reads TGTGCCTGGAGTGTACGGGCCGGGACAGGGAATCAGCCCCAGCATTTT.

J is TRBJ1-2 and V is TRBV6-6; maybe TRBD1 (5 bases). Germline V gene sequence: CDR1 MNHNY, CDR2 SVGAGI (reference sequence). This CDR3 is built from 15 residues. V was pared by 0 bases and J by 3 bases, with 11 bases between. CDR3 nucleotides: TGTGCCAGCAGTTACTCCCCGGGGCTATACTATGGCTACACCTTC. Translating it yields CASSYSPGLYYGYTF.

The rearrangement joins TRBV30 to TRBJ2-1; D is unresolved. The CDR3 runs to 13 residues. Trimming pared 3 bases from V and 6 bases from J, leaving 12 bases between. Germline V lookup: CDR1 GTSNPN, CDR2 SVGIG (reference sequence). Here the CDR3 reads CAWSLDASNEQFF. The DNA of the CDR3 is TGTGCCTGGAGCCTCGACGCTAGCAATGAGCAGTTCTTC.

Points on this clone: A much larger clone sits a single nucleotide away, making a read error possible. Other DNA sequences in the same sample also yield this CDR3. CDR3 in DNA: TGTGCCAGCAGCTTAGGGGGATATGGCTACACCTTC. The encoded protein is CASSLGGYGYTF. The V call is TRBV7-2, the J call TRBJ1-2; D is ambiguous. CDR1 and CDR2 (germline): SGHTA, FQGNSA. The germline V and J ends were trimmed by 1 base and 5 bases, with 5 bases remaining between them. CDR3 length equals 12 residues. Together with reference TRBV7-2 and TRBJ1-2, the CDR3 gives the full variable domain: GAGVSQSPSNKVTEKGKDVELRCDPISGHTALYWYRQSLGQGLEFLIYFQGNSAPDKSGLPSDRFSAERTGGSVSTLTIQRTQQEDSAVYLCASSLGGYGYTFGSGTRLTVV.

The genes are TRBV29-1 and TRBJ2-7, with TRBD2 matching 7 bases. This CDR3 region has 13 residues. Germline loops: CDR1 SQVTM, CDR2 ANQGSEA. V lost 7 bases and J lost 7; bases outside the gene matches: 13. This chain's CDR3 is CSAGAGGDYEQYF. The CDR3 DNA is TGCAGCGCTGGGGCTGGGGGGGACTATGAGCAGTACTTC.

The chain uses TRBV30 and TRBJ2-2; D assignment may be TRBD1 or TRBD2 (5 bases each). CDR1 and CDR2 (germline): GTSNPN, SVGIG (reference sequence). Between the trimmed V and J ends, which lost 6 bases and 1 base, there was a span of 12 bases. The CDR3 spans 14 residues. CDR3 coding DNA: TGTGCCTGCCTGCAGGGAGTGAACACCGGGGAGCTGTTTTTT. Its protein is CACLQGVNTGELFF.

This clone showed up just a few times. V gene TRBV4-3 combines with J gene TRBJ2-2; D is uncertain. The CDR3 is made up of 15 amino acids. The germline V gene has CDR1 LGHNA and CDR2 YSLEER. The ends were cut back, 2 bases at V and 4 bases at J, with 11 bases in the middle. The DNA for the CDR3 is TGCGCCAGCAGCCAAAGACGCGGAAGCACCGGGGAGCTGTTTTTT. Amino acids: CASSQRRGSTGELFF.

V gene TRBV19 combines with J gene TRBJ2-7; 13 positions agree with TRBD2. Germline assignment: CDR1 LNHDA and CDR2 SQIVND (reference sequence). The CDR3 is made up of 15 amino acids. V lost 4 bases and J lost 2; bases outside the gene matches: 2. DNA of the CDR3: TGTGCCAGTAGTACGGGACTAGCGGGACCCTACGAGCAGTACTTC. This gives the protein CASSTGLAGPYEQYF.

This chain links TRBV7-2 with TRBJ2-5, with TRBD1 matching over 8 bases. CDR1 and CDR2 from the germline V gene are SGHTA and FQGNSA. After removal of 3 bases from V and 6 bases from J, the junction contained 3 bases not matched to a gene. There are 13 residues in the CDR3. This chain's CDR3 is CASSFRGQQTQYF. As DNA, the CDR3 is TGTGCCAGCAGCTTCAGGGGGCAGCAGACCCAGTACTTC.

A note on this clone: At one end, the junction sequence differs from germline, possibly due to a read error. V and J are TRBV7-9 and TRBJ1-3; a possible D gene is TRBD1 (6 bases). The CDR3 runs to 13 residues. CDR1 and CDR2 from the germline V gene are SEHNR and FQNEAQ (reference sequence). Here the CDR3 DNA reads TGCGGGACGGACAGAATCTCTGGAAACACCATATATTTT. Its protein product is CGTDRISGNTIYF. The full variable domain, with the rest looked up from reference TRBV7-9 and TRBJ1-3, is DTGVSQNPRHKITKRGQNVTFRCDPISEHNRLYWYRQTLGQGPEFLTYFQNEAQLEKSRLLSDRFSAERPKGSFSTLEIQRTEQGDSAMYLCGTDRISGNTIYFGEGSWLTVV.

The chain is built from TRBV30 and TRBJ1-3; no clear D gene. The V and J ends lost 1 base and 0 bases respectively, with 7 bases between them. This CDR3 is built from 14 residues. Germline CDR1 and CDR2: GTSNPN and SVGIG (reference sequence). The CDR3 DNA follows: TGTGCCTGGAGTGGCCAGAGCTCTGGAAACACCATATATTTT. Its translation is CAWSGQSSGNTIYF.

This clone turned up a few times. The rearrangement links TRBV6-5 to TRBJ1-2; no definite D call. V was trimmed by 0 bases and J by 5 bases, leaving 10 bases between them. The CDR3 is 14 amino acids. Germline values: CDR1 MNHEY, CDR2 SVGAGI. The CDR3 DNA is TGTGCCAGCAGTTACTCATCAAACGGTTATGGCTACACCTTC. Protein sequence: CASSYSSNGYGYTF.

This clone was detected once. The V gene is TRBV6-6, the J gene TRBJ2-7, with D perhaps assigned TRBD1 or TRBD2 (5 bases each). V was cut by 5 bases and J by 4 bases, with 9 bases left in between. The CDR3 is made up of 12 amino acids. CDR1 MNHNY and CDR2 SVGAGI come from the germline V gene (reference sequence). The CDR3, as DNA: TGTGCCAGCAGTCGGGACGCTTACGAGCAGTACTTC. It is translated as CASSRDAYEQYF.

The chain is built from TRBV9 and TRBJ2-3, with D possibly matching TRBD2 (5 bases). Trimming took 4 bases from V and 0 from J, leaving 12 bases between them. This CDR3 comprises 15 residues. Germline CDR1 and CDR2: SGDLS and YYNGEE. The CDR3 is CASSRTGASTDTQYF. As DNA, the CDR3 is TGTGCCAGCAGCCGGACTGGCGCTAGCACAGATACGCAGTATTTT.